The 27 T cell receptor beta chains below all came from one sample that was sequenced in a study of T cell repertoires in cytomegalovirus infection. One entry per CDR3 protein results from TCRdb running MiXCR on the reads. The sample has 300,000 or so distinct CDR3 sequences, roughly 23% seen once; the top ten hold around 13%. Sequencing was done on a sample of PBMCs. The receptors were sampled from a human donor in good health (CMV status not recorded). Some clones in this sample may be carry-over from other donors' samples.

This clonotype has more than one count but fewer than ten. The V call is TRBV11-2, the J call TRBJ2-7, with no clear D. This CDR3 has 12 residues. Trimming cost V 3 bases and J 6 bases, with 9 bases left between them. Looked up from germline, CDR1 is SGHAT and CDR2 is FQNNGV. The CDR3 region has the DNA TGTGCCAGCAGCTTGGGTCCAGGCGAGCAGTACTTC. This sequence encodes CASSLGPGEQYF.

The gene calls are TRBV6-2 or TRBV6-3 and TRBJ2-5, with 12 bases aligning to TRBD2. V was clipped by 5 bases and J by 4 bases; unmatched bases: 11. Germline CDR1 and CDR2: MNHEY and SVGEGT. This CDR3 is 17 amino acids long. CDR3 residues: CASSGGLAGVRGETQYF. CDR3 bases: TGTGCCAGCAGTGGGGGACTAGCGGGTGTTCGGGGAGAGACCCAGTACTTC.

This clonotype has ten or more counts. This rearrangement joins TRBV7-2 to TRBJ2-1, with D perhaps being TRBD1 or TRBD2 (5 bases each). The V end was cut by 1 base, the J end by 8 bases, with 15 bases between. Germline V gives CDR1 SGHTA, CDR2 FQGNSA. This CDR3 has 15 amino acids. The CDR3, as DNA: TGTGCCAGCAGCTTAGGGGGGAACCTCATGTATGAGCAGTTCTTC. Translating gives CASSLGGNLMYEQFF.

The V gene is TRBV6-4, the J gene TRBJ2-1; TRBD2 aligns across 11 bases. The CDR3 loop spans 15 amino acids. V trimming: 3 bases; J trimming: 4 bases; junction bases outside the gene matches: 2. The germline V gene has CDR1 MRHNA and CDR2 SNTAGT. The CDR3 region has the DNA TGTGCCAGCAGTGAGACTAGCGGGATTTACAATGAGCAGTTCTTC. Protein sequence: CASSETSGIYNEQFF.

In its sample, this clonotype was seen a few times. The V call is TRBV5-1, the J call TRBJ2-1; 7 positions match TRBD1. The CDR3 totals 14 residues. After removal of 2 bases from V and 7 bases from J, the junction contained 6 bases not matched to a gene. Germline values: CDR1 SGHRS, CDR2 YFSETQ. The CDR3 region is CASSLYDRANEQFF. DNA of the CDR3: TGCGCCAGCAGCTTATATGACAGGGCGAATGAGCAGTTCTTC.

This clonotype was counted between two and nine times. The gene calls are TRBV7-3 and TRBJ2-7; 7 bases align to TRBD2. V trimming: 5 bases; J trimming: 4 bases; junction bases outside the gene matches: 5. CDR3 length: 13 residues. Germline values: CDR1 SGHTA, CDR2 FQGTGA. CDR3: CASSPSGVYEQYF. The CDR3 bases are TGTGCCAGCAGCCCGAGCGGGGTATACGAGCAGTACTTC.

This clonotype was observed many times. CDR3 nucleotides: TGTGCCAGCTCGCTTCTAGAGGGGGAGCAGTTCTTC. As protein: CASSLLEGEQFF. This rearrangement joins TRBV18 to TRBJ2-1, with D perhaps being TRBD1 or TRBD2 (5 bases each). The CDR3 has 12 residues. V shed 6 bases and J shed 10 bases, with 13 bases lying between them. Per germline, CDR1 KGHSH and CDR2 LQKENI.

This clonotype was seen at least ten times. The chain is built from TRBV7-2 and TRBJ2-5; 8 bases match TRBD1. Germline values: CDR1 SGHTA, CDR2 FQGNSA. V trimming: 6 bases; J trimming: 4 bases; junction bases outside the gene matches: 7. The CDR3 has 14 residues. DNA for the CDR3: TGTGCCAGCAGTTTTCAGGGGGCCGGAGAGACCCAGTACTTC. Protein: CASSFQGAGETQYF. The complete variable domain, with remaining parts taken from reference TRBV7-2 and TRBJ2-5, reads GAGVSQSPSNKVTEKGKDVELRCDPISGHTALYWYRQSLGQGLEFLIYFQGNSAPDKSGLPSDRFSAERTGGSVSTLTIQRTQQEDSAVYLCASSFQGAGETQYFGPGTRLLVL.

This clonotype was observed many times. In DNA, the CDR3 is TGTGCCAGCAGTGATCGGCCCCAGCATTTT. Its protein is CASSDRPQHF. The genes are TRBV28 and TRBJ1-5; D gene unclear. V lost 5 bases, J lost 9 bases, and 5 bases lay in between. Germline V CDR1 and CDR2: MDHEN, SYDVKM. This CDR3 contains 10 residues.

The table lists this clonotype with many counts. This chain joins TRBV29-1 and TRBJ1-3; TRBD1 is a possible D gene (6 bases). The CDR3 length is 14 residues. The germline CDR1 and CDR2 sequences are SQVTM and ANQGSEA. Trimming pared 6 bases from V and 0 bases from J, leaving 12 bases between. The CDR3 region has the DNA TGCAGCGTACAGGGCCTGGGCTCTGGAAACACCATATATTTT. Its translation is CSVQGLGSGNTIYF.

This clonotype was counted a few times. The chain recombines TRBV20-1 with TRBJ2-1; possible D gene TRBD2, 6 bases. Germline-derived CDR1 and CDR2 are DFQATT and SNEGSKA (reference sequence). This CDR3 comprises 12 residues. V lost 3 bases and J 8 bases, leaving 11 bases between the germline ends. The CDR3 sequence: CSARIVADEQFF. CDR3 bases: TGCAGTGCTAGGATAGTAGCGGATGAGCAGTTCTTC.

The CDR3 here is CASSLIRDSYEKLFF. The CDR3 bases are TGTGCCAGCAGCCTCATCCGGGACAGCTACGAAAAACTGTTTTTT. This chain links TRBV7-2 with TRBJ1-4, with 7 bases matching TRBD1. The CDR3 extends over 15 amino acids. Trimming at V came to 5 bases and at J to 8 bases, leaving 11 bases not matched to a gene. The germline V gene encodes CDR1 SGHTA and CDR2 FQGNSA.

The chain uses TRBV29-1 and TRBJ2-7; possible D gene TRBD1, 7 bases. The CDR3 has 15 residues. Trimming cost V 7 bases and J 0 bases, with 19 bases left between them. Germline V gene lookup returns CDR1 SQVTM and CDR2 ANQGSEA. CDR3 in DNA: TGCAGCGCTTCCGGACAGGCGGGGCCCTCCTACGAGCAGTACTTC. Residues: CSASGQAGPSYEQYF.

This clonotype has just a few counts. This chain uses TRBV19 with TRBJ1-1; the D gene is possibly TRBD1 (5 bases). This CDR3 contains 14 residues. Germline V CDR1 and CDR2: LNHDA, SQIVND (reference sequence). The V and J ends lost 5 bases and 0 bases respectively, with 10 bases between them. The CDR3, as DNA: TGTGCCAGTAGTGTACAGGTGATGAACACTGAAGCTTTCTTT. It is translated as CASSVQVMNTEAFF.

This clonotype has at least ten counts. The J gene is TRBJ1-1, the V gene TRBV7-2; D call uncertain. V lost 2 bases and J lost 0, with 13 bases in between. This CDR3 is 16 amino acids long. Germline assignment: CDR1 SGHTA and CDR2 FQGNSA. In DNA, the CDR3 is TGTGCCAGCAGCTTAAATCCCTCGATGGTGAACACTGAAGCTTTCTTT. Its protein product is CASSLNPSMVNTEAFF.

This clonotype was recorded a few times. The CDR3 nucleotides read TGCGCCAGCAGCCAAAGGGAACCGGGGGCGGTTATCCCTGAAGCTTTCTTT. This encodes CASSQREPGAVIPEAFF. The genes are TRBV4-1 and TRBJ1-1, with D perhaps matching TRBD1 (6 bases). The germline V gene encodes CDR1 MGHRA and CDR2 YSYEKL. V lost 2 bases and J lost 6, with 22 bases in between. CDR3 length equals 17 residues.

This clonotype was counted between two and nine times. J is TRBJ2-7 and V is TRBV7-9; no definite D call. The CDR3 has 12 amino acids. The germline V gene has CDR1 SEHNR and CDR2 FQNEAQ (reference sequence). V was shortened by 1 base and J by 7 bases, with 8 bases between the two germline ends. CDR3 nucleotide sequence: TGTGCCAGCAGCTTAGTTCCGAGTGAGCAGTACTTC. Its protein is CASSLVPSEQYF.

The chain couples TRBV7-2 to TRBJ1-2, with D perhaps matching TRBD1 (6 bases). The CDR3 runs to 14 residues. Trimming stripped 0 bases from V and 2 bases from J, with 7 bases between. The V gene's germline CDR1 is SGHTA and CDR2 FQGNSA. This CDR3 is CASSLAGQNYGYTF. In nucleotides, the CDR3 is TGTGCCAGCAGCTTAGCAGGACAGAACTATGGCTACACCTTC.

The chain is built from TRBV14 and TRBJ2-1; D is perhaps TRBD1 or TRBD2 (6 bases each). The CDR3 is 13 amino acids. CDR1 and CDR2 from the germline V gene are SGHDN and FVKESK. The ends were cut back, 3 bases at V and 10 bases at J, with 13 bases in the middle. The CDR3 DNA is TGTGCCAGCAGCCACGTACCGGGGGCCGAGCAGTTCTTC. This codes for CASSHVPGAEQFF.

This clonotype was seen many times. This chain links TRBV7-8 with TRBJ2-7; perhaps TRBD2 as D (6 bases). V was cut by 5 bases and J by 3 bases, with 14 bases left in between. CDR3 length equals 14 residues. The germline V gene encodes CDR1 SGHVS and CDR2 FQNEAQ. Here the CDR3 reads CASSLLARDYEQYF. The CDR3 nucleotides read TGTGCCAGCAGCCTTCTAGCGAGAGACTACGAGCAGTACTTC.

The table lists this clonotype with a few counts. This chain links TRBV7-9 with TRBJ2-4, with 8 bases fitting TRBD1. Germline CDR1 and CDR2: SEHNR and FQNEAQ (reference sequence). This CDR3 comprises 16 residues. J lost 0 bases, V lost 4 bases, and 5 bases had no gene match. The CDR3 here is CASSSDRGLAKNIQYF. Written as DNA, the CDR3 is TGTGCCAGCAGCTCCGACAGGGGACTAGCCAAAAACATTCAGTACTTC.

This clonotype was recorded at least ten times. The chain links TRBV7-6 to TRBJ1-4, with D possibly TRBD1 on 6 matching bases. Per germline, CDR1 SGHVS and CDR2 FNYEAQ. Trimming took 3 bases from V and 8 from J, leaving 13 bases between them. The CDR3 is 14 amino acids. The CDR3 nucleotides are TGTGCCAGCAGCTTGGAGGGGGATAGCGAAAAACTGTTTTTT. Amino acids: CASSLEGDSEKLFF.

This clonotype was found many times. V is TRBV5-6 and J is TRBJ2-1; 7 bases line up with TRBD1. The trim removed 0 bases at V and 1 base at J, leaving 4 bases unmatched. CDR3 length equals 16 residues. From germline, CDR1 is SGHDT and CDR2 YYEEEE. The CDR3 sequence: CASSLDRGVSYNEQFF. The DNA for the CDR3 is TGTGCCAGCAGCTTGGACAGGGGTGTATCCTACAATGAGCAGTTCTTC. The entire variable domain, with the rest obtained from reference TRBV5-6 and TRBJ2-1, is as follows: DAGVTQSPTHLIKTRGQQVTLRCSPKSGHDTVSWYQQALGQGPQFIFQYYEEEERQRGNFPDRFSGHQFPNYSSELNVNALLLGDSALYLCASSLDRGVSYNEQFFGPGTRLTVL.

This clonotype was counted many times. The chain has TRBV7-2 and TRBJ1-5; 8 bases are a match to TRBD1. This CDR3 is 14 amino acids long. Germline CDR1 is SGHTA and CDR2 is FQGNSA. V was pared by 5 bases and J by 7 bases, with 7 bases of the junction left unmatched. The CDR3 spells CASSNTGGKQPQHF. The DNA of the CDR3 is TGTGCCAGCAGCAACACAGGGGGAAAGCAGCCCCAGCATTTT. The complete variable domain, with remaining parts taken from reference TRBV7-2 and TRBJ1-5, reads GAGVSQSPSNKVTEKGKDVELRCDPISGHTALYWYRQSLGQGLEFLIYFQGNSAPDKSGLPSDRFSAERTGGSVSTLTIQRTQQEDSAVYLCASSNTGGKQPQHFGDGTRLSIL.

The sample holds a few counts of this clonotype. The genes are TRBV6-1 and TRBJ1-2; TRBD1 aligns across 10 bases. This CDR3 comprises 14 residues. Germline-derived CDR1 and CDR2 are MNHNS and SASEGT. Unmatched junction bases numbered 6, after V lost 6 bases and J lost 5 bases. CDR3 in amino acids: CASRSLGQGYGYTF. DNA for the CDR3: TGTGCCAGCAGATCCTTGGGACAGGGGTATGGCTACACCTTC.

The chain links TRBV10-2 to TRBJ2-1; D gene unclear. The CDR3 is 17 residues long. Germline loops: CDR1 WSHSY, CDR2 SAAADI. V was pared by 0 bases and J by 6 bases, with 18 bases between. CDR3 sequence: CASSESWVGQASNEQFF. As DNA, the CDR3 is TGCGCCAGCAGTGAGTCGTGGGTCGGTCAGGCGTCCAATGAGCAGTTCTTC.

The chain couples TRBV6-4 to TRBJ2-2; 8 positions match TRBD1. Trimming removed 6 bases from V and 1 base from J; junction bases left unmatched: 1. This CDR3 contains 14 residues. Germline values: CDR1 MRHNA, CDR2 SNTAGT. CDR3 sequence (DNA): TGTGCCAGCAGAGACAGGGGGAACACCGGGGAGCTGTTTTTT. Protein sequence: CASRDRGNTGELFF.